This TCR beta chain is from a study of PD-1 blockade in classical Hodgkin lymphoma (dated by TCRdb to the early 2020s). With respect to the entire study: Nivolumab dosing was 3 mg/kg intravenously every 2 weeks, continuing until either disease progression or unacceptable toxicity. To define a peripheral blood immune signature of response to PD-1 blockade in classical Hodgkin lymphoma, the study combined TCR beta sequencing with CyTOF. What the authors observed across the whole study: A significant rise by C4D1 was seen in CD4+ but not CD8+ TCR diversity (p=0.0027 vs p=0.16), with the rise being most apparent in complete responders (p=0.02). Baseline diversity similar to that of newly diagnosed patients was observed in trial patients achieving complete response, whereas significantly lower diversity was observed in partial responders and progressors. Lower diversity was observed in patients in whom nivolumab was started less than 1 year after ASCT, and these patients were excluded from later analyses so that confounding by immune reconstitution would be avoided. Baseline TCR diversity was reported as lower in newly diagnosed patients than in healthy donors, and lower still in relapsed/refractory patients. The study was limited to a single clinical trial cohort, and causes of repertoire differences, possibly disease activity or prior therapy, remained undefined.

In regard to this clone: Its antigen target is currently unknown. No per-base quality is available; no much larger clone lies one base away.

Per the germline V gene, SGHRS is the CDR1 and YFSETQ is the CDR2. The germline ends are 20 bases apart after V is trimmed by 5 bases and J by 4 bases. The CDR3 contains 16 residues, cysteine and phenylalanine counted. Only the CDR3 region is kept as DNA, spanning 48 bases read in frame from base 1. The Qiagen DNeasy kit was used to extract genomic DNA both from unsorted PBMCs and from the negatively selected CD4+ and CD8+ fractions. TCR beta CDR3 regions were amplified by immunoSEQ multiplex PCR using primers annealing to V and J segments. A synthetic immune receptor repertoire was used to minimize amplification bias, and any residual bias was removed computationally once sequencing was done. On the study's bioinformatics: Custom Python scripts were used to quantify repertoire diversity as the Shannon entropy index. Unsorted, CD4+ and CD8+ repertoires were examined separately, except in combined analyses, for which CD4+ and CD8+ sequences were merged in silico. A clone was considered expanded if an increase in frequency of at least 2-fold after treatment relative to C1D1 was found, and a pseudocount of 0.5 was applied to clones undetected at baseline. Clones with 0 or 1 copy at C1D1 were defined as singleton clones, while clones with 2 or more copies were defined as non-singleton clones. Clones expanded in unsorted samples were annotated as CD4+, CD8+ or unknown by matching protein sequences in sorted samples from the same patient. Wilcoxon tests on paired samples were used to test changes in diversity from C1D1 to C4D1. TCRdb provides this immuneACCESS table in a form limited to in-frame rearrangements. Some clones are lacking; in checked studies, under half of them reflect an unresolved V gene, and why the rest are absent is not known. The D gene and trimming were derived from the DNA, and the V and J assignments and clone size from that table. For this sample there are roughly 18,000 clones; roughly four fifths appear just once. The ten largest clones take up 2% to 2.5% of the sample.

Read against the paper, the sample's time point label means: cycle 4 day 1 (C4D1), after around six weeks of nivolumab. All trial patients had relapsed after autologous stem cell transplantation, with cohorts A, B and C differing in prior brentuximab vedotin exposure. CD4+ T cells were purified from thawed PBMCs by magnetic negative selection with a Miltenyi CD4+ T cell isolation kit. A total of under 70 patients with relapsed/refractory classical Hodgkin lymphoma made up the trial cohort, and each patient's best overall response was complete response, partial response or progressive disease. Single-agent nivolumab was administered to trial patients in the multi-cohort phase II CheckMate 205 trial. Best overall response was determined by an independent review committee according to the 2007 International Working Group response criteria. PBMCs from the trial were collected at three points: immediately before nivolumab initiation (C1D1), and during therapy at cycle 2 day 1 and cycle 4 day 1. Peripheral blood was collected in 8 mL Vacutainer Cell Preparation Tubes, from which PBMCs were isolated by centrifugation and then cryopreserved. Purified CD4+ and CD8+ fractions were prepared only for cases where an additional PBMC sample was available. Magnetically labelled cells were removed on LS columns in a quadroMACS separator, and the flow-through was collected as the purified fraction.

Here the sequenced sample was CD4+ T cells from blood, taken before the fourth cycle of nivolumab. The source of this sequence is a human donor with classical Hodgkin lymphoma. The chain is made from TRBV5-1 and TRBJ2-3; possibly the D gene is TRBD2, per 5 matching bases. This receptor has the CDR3 CASRVRAITGADTQYF. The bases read TGCGCCAGCAGAGTGCGGGCCATAACCGGGGCAGATACGCAGTATTTT.